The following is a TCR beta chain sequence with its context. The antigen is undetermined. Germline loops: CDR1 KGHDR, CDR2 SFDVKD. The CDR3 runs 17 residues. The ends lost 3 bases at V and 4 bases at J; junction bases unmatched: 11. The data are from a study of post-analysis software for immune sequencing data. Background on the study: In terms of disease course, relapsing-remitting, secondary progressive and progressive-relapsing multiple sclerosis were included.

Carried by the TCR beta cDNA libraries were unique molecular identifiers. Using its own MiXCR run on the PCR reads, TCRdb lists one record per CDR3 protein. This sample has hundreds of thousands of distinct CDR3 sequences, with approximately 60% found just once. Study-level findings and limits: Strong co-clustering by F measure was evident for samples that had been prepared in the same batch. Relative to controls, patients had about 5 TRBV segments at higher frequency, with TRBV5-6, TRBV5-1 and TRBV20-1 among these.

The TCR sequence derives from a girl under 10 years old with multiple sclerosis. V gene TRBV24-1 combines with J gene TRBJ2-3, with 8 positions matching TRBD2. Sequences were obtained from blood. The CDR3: CATSDIRTSSSADTQYF. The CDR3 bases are TGTGCCACCAGTGATATCCGGACTAGCTCTTCGGCAGATACGCAGTATTTT.